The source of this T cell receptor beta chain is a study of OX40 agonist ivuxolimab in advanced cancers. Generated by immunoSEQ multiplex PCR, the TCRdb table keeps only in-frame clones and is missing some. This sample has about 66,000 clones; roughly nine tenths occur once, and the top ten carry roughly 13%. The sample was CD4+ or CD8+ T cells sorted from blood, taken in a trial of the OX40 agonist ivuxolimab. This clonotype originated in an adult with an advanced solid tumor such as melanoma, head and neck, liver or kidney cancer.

The CDR3 loop reads CASSERTPGRLDSPLHF. CDR3 coding DNA: TGTGCCAGCAGTGAAAGGACCCCAGGGAGGTTGGATTCACCCCTCCACTTT. The genes are TRBV6-1 and TRBJ1-6, with D possibly TRBD1 on 5 matching bases. Germline V gene data show CDR1 as MNHNS and CDR2 as SASEGT. The CDR3 is 17 residues long. V gave up 2 bases and J gave up 8 bases, with 19 bases separating them.